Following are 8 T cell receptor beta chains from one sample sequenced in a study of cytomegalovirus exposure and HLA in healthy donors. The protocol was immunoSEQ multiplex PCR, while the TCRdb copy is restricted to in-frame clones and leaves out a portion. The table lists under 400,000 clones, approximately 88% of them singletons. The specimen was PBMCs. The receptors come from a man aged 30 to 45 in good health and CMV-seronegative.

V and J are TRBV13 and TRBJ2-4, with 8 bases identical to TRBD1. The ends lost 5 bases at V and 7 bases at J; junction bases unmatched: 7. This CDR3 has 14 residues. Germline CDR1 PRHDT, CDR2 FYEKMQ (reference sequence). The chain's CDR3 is CASSQGQGENIQYF. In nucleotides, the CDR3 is TGTGCCAGCAGCCAAGGACAGGGTGAGAACATTCAGTACTTC.

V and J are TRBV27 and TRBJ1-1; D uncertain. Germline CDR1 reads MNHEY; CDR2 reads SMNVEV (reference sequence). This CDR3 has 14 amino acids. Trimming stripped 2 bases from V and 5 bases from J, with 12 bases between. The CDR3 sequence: CASSLNHPRTEAFF. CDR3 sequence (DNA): TGTGCCAGCAGTTTAAACCACCCACGGACTGAAGCTTTCTTT.

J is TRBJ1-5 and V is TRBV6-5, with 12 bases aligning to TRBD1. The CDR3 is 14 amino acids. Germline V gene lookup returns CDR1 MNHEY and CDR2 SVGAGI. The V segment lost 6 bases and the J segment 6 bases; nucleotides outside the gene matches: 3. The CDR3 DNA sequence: TGTGCCAGCAGAGGGACAGGGGGCAGTCAGCCCCAGCATTTT. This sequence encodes CASRGTGGSQPQHF.

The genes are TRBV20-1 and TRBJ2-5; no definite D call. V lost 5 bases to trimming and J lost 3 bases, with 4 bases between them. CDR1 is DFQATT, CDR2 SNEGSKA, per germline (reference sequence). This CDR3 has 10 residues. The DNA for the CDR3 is TGCAGTGCTCAGAAAGAGACCCAGTACTTC. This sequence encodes CSAQKETQYF.

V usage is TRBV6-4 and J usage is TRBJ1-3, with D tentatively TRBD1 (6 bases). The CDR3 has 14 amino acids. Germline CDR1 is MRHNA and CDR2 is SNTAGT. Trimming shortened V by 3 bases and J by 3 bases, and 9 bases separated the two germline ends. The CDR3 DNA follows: TGTGCCAGCAGTGAGGACAGTTTTGGAAACACCATATATTTT. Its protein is CASSEDSFGNTIYF.

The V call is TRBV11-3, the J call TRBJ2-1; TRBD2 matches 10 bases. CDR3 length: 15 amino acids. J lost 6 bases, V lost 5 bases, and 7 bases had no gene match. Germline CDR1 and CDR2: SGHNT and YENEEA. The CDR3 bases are TGTGCCAGCAGCCCTAGCGGGGGAGAATCCAATGAGCAGTTCTTC. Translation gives CASSPSGGESNEQFF.

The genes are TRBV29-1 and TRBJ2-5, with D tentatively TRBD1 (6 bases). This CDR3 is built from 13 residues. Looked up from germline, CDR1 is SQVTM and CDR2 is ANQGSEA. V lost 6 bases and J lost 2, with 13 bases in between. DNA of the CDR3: TGCAGCGTAAATGGACAGAAACAAGAGACCCAGTACTTC. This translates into CSVNGQKQETQYF. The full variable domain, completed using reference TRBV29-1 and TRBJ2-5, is SAVISQKPSRDICQRGTSLTIQCQVDSQVTMMFWYRQQPGQSLTLIATANQGSEATYESGFVIDKFPISRPNLTFSTLTVSNMSPEDSSIYLCSVNGQKQETQYFGPGTRLLVL.

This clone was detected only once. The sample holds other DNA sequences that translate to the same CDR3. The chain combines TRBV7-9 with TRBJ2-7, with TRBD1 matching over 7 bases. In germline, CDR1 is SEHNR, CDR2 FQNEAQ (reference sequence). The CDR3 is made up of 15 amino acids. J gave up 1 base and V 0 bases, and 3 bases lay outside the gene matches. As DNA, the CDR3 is TGTGCCAGCAGCTTAGCAGGGGGCCTGTCCTACGAGCAGTACTTC. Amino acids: CASSLAGGLSYEQYF.